This entry is about one T cell receptor beta chain. Clones were read by immunoSEQ multiplex PCR, and TCRdb kept only the in-frame ones, dropping some. Found here are some 100,000 clones, around 87% of them singletons; the top ten hold roughly 12%. This record comes from a study of blood T cell repertoires in COVID-19. This TCR came from a woman in her twenties or thirties with acute or convalescent COVID-19. The sequenced sample consisted of peripheral blood.

This CDR3 is CASSPPAPRVTDTQYF. CDR3 nucleotides: TGTGCCAGCAGCCCGCCTGCTCCCAGGGTCACAGATACGCAGTATTTT. The gene calls are TRBV16 and TRBJ2-3; D possibly corresponds to TRBD1 (5 bases). V dropped 4 bases and J dropped 2 bases, with 16 bases sitting between them. The CDR3 covers 16 residues. CDR1 is KGHSY, CDR2 FQNENV, per germline.